This T cell receptor beta chain was profiled in a study of cytomegalovirus exposure and HLA in healthy donors. The study, taken as a whole, reports: Among TCR beta chains, those listed as cytomegalovirus-associated numbered about 160.

The ends lost 4 bases at V and 3 bases at J; junction bases unmatched: 6. Germline CDR1 reads LGHNA; CDR2 reads YSLEER. This CDR3 contains 15 residues. Researchers ran the PCR with 60 Vbeta and 13 Jbeta primers. Sequencing used immunoSEQ multiplex PCR; TCRdb keeps in-frame clones, though not all of them. The sample lists about 180,000 clones; around 82% were seen once. On this clone itself: Its antigen is undetermined.

The specimen sequenced was PBMCs. The clonotype comes from a young woman in good health and CMV-seropositive. This chain links TRBV4-3 with TRBJ2-3; 8 nucleotides line up with TRBD2. The DNA of the CDR3 is TGCGCCAGCAGCCCCCGAAGCGGGGGAACAGATACGCAGTATTTT. As protein: CASSPRSGGTDTQYF.